The 26 T cell receptor beta chains presented below share a single source sample, sequenced in a study of T cell changes during pregnancy in multiple sclerosis. The method was immunoSEQ multiplex PCR; TCRdb's version includes in-frame clones alone and lacks a portion of them. The sample records 30,000 to 45,000 clones, 90% to 95% being singletons. The specimen was CD4+ T cells from peripheral blood mononuclear cells, collected after pregnancy. The receptors originated from a female donor with multiple sclerosis, enrolled in a pregnancy study.

The chain uses TRBV7-3 and TRBJ2-2; the match to TRBD2 covers 9 bases. Germline CDR1 is SGHTA and CDR2 is FQGTGA. This CDR3 has 18 residues. The V gene end was trimmed by 5 bases and the J gene end by 2 bases; junction bases not matched to a gene: 12. DNA for the CDR3: TGTGCCAGCAGCCCCTTACCGGGACTAGCAGCTAACACCGGGGAGCTGTTTTTT. It codes for CASSPLPGLAANTGELFF.

The gene calls are TRBV5-1 and TRBJ1-3; D is uncertain. Trimming removed 0 bases at V and 0 bases at J, with 10 bases between. Germline CDR1 reads SGHRS; CDR2 reads YFSETQ. The CDR3 sequence is 16 residues long. The CDR3, as DNA: TGCGCCAGCAGCTTGGCCGATCGGGGCTCTGGAAACACCATATATTTT. Its protein is CASSLADRGSGNTIYF. Supplemented by reference TRBV5-1 and TRBJ1-3, the full variable domain reads KAGVTQTPRYLIKTRGQQVTLSCSPISGHRSVSWYQQTPGQGLQFLFEYFSETQRNKGNFPGRFSGRQFSNSRSEMNVSTLELGDSALYLCASSLADRGSGNTIYFGEGSWLTVV.

The CDR3 DNA reads TGTGCCACCGCAGCAGGGCTACCTTCCTACGAGCAGTACTTC. It yields the protein CATAAGLPSYEQYF. The chain uses TRBV6-1 and TRBJ2-7; TRBD1 might be the D (5 bases). V shed 10 bases and J shed 1 base, with 17 bases lying between them. The germline V gene encodes CDR1 MNHNS and CDR2 SASEGT. The CDR3 is 14 residues long.

The chain joins TRBV7-9 to TRBJ2-4; 11 nucleotides line up with TRBD2. CDR1 and CDR2 (germline): SEHNR, FQNEAQ (reference sequence). V was pared by 4 bases and J by 5 bases, with 10 bases of the junction left unmatched. The CDR3 is 17 amino acids. The CDR3 nucleotides read TGTGCCAGCAGCTCCATAATCCTACTAGCGGGGGAAAACATTCAGTACTTC. Residues: CASSSIILLAGENIQYF.

The J gene is TRBJ1-1, the V gene TRBV14; D may be TRBD1 (6 bases). The CDR3 runs to 20 residues. Germline V gives CDR1 SGHDN, CDR2 FVKESK. The V and J ends lost 4 bases and 1 base respectively, with 28 bases between them. This CDR3 is CASSPPGKAQGKGRNTEAFF. For the CDR3, the DNA is TGTGCCAGCAGCCCTCCTGGTAAGGCTCAGGGGAAGGGTAGGAACACTGAAGCTTTCTTT.

V gene TRBV7-3 combines with J gene TRBJ2-2, with D tentatively TRBD2 (7 bases). The V gene lost 1 base and the J gene lost 0 bases, with 27 bases spanning the gap. The CDR3 contains 22 residues. Germline assignment: CDR1 SGHTA and CDR2 FQGTGA. The CDR3 here is CASSLNSPGGGGTAPNTGELFF. DNA for the CDR3: TGTGCCAGCAGCTTAAATTCCCCGGGTGGCGGGGGCACCGCCCCGAACACCGGGGAGCTGTTTTTT.

The chain employs TRBV25-1 and TRBJ2-2, with 12 bases lining up with TRBD2. Per the germline V gene, CDR1 is MGHDK and CDR2 is SYGVNS. The CDR3 spans 16 residues. V lost 1 base and J lost 5; bases outside the gene matches: 2. CDR3 residues: CASSESGLAGTGELFF. CDR3 bases: TGTGCCAGCAGTGAATCTGGACTAGCGGGGACCGGGGAGCTGTTTTTT.

This chain links TRBV28 with TRBJ1-2; tentatively, D is TRBD1 (5 bases). The CDR3 loop spans 13 amino acids. Germline loops: CDR1 MDHEN, CDR2 SYDVKM. Trimming pared 7 bases from V and 5 bases from J, leaving 14 bases between. CDR3 sequence: CASIGGGYYGYTF. For the CDR3, the DNA is TGTGCCAGCATCGGGGGAGGATATTATGGCTACACCTTC.

The gene calls are TRBV5-1 and TRBJ1-1; tentatively, D is TRBD1 (6 bases). Trimming shortened V by 4 bases and J by 2 bases, and 12 bases separated the two germline ends. The CDR3 consists of 14 residues. Per germline, CDR1 SGHRS and CDR2 YFSETQ. CDR3 sequence (DNA): TGCGCCAGCAGCCCTAACAGGGCCAACACTGAAGCTTTCTTT. It is translated as CASSPNRANTEAFF.

This chain connects TRBV29-1 to TRBJ1-2, with D possibly matching TRBD1 (6 bases). Germline V gene lookup returns CDR1 SQVTM and CDR2 ANQGSEA. The CDR3 length is 11 residues. Between the trimmed V and J ends, which lost 6 bases and 8 bases, there was a span of 13 bases. In DNA form, the CDR3 reads TGCAGCGTCGGAGAGGGGGTGGGCTACACCTTC. It is translated as CSVGEGVGYTF.

The rearrangement joins TRBV14 to TRBJ2-1; 9 bases line up with TRBD1. The germline CDR1 and CDR2 sequences are SGHDN and FVKESK. Trimming cost V 1 base and J 7 bases; bases outside gene matches: 5. There are 15 residues in the CDR3. As DNA, the CDR3 is TGTGCCAGCAGCCAAGGGACAGGGGCCCGGAATGAGCAGTTCTTC. It yields the protein CASSQGTGARNEQFF.

V is TRBV9 and J is TRBJ2-1, with TRBD2 identical over 10 bases. Germline CDR1 and CDR2: SGDLS and YYNGEE. Trimming took 4 bases from V and 9 from J; bases not matched to a gene: 10. This CDR3 spans 15 amino acids. The chain's CDR3 is CASSSLAGEYAEQFF. Written as DNA, the CDR3 is TGTGCCAGCAGCTCCCTAGCGGGAGAGTACGCTGAGCAGTTCTTC. Full variable domain (missing parts from reference TRBV9 and TRBJ2-1): DSGVTQTPKHLITATGQRVTLRCSPRSGDLSVYWYQQSLDQGLQFLIQYYNGEERAKGNILERFSAQQFPDLHSELNLSSLELGDSALYFCASSSLAGEYAEQFFGPGTRLTVL.

The chain employs TRBV27 and TRBJ1-1; 9 nucleotides match TRBD1. This CDR3 has 15 amino acids. V was clipped by 3 bases and J by 1 base; unmatched bases: 3. Germline CDR1 and CDR2: MNHEY and SMNVEV (reference sequence). CDR3 amino acids: CASSFGDRENTEAFF. The CDR3 DNA is TGTGCCAGCAGTTTCGGGGACAGGGAGAACACTGAAGCTTTCTTT.

The chain uses TRBV7-2 and TRBJ1-5, with a tentative D call TRBD1 (6 bases). Germline V gives CDR1 SGHTA, CDR2 FQGNSA. V was clipped by 2 bases and J by 0 bases, with 17 bases between them. There are 18 residues in the CDR3. CDR3 protein: CASSLRTAGQFSNQPQHF. The CDR3 region has the DNA TGTGCCAGCAGCTTAAGGACCGCCGGACAGTTTAGCAATCAGCCCCAGCATTTT.

CDR3 sequence (DNA): TGTGCCAGCAGTGAGCCGGGGACCATGAGGGGGGGTTACACCTTC. Encoded protein: CASSEPGTMRGGYTF. This chain connects TRBV6-1 to TRBJ1-2; D is perhaps TRBD1 (6 bases). CDR3 size: 15 residues. V was trimmed by 3 bases and J by 11 bases, leaving 22 bases between them. Germline V CDR1 and CDR2: MNHNS, SASEGT.

The rearrangement uses TRBV2 and TRBJ2-1; TRBD2 matches at 11 bases. The germline V gene encodes CDR1 SNHLY and CDR2 FYNNEI. The CDR3 is 15 amino acids. The V and J ends lost 6 bases and 5 bases, in that order; junction bases with no gene match: 6. The CDR3 spells CASRYLAGGHNEQFF. The CDR3 DNA follows: TGTGCCAGCAGGTACCTAGCGGGAGGCCACAATGAGCAGTTCTTC.

The chain employs TRBV5-1 and TRBJ2-3; D perhaps matches TRBD1 (5 bases). Trimming stripped 1 base from V and 6 bases from J, with 15 bases between. The CDR3 totals 15 residues. The germline V gene encodes CDR1 SGHRS and CDR2 YFSETQ. In DNA, the CDR3 is TGCGCCAGCAGCTTGAGGGGAACTCTCCCGGATACGCAGTATTTT. This translates into CASSLRGTLPDTQYF.

V and J are TRBV18 and TRBJ1-4, with D possibly TRBD1 on 5 matching bases. This CDR3 has 14 residues. Trimming pared 3 bases from V and 5 bases from J, leaving 10 bases between. CDR1 and CDR2 from the germline V gene are KGHSH and LQKENI. The CDR3 spells CASSPQGKNEKLFF. CDR3 DNA sequence: TGTGCCAGCTCACCTCAGGGAAAAAATGAAAAACTGTTTTTT.

This sequence joins TRBV10-3 and TRBJ1-3, with D uncertain. V lost 6 bases and J lost 0, with 3 bases in between. This CDR3 contains 12 residues. Per the germline V gene, CDR1 is ENHRY and CDR2 is SYGVKD. CDR3 nucleotides: TGTGCCATCAGCTCCTCTGGAAACACCATATATTTT. This translates into CAISSSGNTIYF.

The chain recombines TRBV5-1 with TRBJ2-3; 9 bases fit TRBD2. There are 16 residues in the CDR3. Trimming took 4 bases from V and 3 from J; bases not matched to a gene: 9. The germline gives CDR1 SGHRS, CDR2 YFSETQ. The CDR3 region has the DNA TGCGCCAGCAGCCCGGGACTAGCAGCAGGAACAGATACGCAGTATTTT. Its translation is CASSPGLAAGTDTQYF. The full variable domain, its missing parts supplied by reference TRBV5-1 and TRBJ2-3, is KAGVTQTPRYLIKTRGQQVTLSCSPISGHRSVSWYQQTPGQGLQFLFEYFSETQRNKGNFPGRFSGRQFSNSRSEMNVSTLELGDSALYLCASSPGLAAGTDTQYFGPGTRLTVL.

The chain joins TRBV28 to TRBJ2-2, with D perhaps matching TRBD1 (5 bases). V lost 4 bases to trimming and J lost 6 bases, with 12 bases between them. The CDR3 has 14 amino acids. Germline V gene data show CDR1 as MDHEN and CDR2 as SYDVKM. The CDR3 is CASSSPGSAGELFF. In DNA, the CDR3 is TGTGCCAGCAGTTCCCCAGGGTCTGCCGGGGAGCTGTTTTTT.

This clone was detected only once. The J gene is TRBJ2-7, the V gene TRBV6-7; maybe TRBD2 (5 bases). TRBV6-7 is known as an ORF, though its function is uncertain. The CDR3 has 16 amino acids. Trimming took 2 bases from V and 0 from J, leaving 14 bases between them. CDR3 in DNA: TGTGCCAGCAGTTACCCCGGGGAAAATCGCTCCTACGAGCAGTACTTC. Encoded protein: CASSYPGENRSYEQYF.

The chain is built from TRBV18 and TRBJ1-3, with 8 bases identical to TRBD1. Trimming took 6 bases from V and 0 from J; bases not matched to a gene: 7. Germline V gives CDR1 KGHSH, CDR2 LQKENI. The CDR3 covers 16 residues. The CDR3: CASSPGTGTSGNTIYF. CDR3 DNA sequence: TGTGCCAGCTCGCCCGGGACAGGAACCTCTGGAAACACCATATATTTT. Variable domain in full (rest from reference TRBV18 and TRBJ1-3): NAGVMQNPRHLVRRRGQEARLRCSPMKGHSHVYWYRQLPEEGLKFMVYLQKENIIDESGMPKERFSAEFPKEGPSILRIQQVVRGDSAAYFCASSPGTGTSGNTIYFGEGSWLTVV.

The rearrangement joins TRBV6-1 to TRBJ2-3, with 7 bases aligning to TRBD1. This CDR3 comprises 14 residues. J gave up 5 bases and V 2 bases, and 4 bases lay outside the gene matches. Germline CDR1 reads MNHNS; CDR2 reads SASEGT. The chain's CDR3 is CASSERTGRDTQYF. The CDR3 DNA follows: TGTGCCAGCAGTGAAAGGACAGGTCGAGATACGCAGTATTTT.

The V gene is TRBV9, the J gene TRBJ2-1; 8 bases match TRBD1. CDR3 length: 15 amino acids. The junction had 4 bases not matched to a gene; V was cut back by 0 bases and J by 5 bases. Germline CDR1 SGDLS, CDR2 YYNGEE. DNA for the CDR3: TGTGCCAGCAGCGTAGGGGGGACAGGAAACAATGAGCAGTTCTTC. It encodes CASSVGGTGNNEQFF.

The chain carries TRBV19 and TRBJ2-3; 9 bases fit TRBD1. The CDR3 consists of 15 residues. Losses at the gene ends were 1 base for V and 1 base for J; bases not matched to a gene: 0. Germline-derived CDR1 and CDR2 are LNHDA and SQIVND (reference sequence). The CDR3 nucleotides are TGTGCCAGTAGTATAGGGGACAGGGGCACAGATACGCAGTATTTT. Protein: CASSIGDRGTDTQYF.